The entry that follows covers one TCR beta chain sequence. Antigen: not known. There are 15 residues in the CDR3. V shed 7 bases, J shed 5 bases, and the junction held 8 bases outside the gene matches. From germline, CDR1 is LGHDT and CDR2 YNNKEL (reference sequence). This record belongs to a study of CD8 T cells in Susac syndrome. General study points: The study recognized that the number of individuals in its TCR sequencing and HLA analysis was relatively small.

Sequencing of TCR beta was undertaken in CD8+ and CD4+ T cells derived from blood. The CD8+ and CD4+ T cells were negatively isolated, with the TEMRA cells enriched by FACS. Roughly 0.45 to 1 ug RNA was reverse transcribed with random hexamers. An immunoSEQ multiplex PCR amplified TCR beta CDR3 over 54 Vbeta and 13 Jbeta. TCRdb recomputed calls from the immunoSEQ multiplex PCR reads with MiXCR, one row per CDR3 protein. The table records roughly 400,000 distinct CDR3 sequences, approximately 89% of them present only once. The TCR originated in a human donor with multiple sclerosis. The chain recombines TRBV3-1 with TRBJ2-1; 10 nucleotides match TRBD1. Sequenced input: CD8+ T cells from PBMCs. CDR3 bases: TGTGCCAGCAATGACAGGGGGCGGGAGAACAATGAGCAGTTCTTC. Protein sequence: CASNDRGRENNEQFF.